This is a list of T cell receptor beta chains from one sample in a study of OX40 agonist ivuxolimab in advanced cancers. The method was immunoSEQ multiplex PCR; TCRdb's version includes in-frame clones alone and lacks a portion of them. The sample holds 25,000 to 30,000 clones; 65% to 80% are singletons and the top ten take around 32%. Specimen: CD4+ or CD8+ T cells sorted from blood, collected in a trial of the OX40 agonist ivuxolimab. The source of these receptors is an adult with an advanced solid tumor such as melanoma, head and neck, liver or kidney cancer. Both conserved end residues are part of each CDR3. The D gene is left open where the match is weak. Some rows have no size entry. The others give once, few or many, or a class for an expanded clone.

CDR3 length	V gene	clone size	J gene	D gene	CDR3 protein	CDR3 DNA
13	TRBV5-1	NA	TRBJ2-7	NA	CASSWSGTYEQYF	TGCGCCAGCAGCTGGTCAGGGACCTACGAGCAGTACTTC
15	TRBV6-5	NA	TRBJ2-1	NA	CASSTRDTSYNEQFF	TGTGCCAGCAGTACCCGGGACACCTCCTACAATGAGCAGTTCTTC
14	TRBV15	NA	TRBJ2-5	NA	CATSRDGLQETQYF	TGTGCCACCAGCAGAGACGGGCTACAAGAGACCCAGTACTTC
14	TRBV23-1	NA	TRBJ2-1	TRBD1	CASTQGQPNNEQFF	TGCGCCAGCACACAGGGACAGCCTAACAATGAGCAGTTCTTC
16	TRBV14	NA	TRBJ2-7	NA	CASSQVGVGLKDEQYF	TGTGCCAGCAGCCAAGTTGGGGTAGGACTAAAGGACGAGCAGTACTTC
17	TRBV2	NA	TRBJ2-2	TRBD1	CASSALTGVQHTGELFF	TGTGCCAGCAGTGCCTTAACAGGGGTACAGCACACCGGGGAGCTGTTTTTT
14	TRBV13	NA	TRBJ2-5	NA	CASSFGQIQETQYF	TGTGCCAGCAGCTTTGGACAGATCCAAGAGACCCAGTACTTC
17	TRBV2	NA	TRBJ2-5	TRBD2	CASSEPLADTYQETQYF	TGTGCCAGCAGTGAACCCCTAGCGGATACTTACCAAGAGACCCAGTACTTC
16	TRBV7-9	NA	TRBJ2-4	NA	CASSSNPDDGLNYQYF	TGTGCCAGCAGCTCCAACCCGGACGACGGACTAAATTATCAGTACTTC
15	TRBV16	NA	TRBJ2-7	TRBD1	CASSQSAGTAYEQYF	TGTGCCAGCAGCCAATCAGCTGGGACAGCCTACGAGCAGTACTTC
15	TRBV6-1	NA	TRBJ2-1	TRBD1	CAARSGTGVVNEQFF	TGTGCCGCCCGATCGGGGACAGGGGTGGTAAATGAGCAGTTCTTC
16	TRBV7-3	NA	TRBJ2-3	NA	CASSLTLVPRGDTQYF	TGTGCCAGCAGCTTAACGCTAGTCCCACGGGGGGATACGCAGTATTTT
18	TRBV29-1	once	TRBJ1-2	NA	CSVDSPGGVTGKNYGYTF	TGCAGCGTTGATAGTCCGGGCGGGGTAACAGGGAAGAACTATGGCTACACCTTC